A single sample gave rise to the 21 T cell receptor delta chains below, sequenced in a study of γδ T cells in repeated Plasmodium falciparum infection. TCRdb re-called the multiplex PCR reads via CATT. The sample includes 75,000 to 95,000 delta-chain clones, more than 0.85% of them seen just once. Vgamma9/Vdelta2+ and Vdelta2-negative gammadelta T cells were flow-sorted from PBMC for bulk sequencing. Sequenced input: gamma-delta T cells from blood. These receptor sequences come from a pool of human donors (malaria-infected and uninfected, not separated).

Comment on this clone: TCRdb records a much larger clone's protein for this DNA, with a difference at residue 3 that likely arises from a read error; the protein given is the translation of the DNA. The J gene is TRDJ1, the V gene TRDV1; 10 nucleotides line up with TRDD3. TCRdb lists no J gene, so it was determined here by aligning the DNA to germline. The germline gives CDR1 TSWWSYY, CDR2 QGS. The CDR3 sequence is 19 residues long. CDR3 in DNA: TGTGCTTTTGGGGAGTTACAGGAGTCATTACTGGGGGATTTTGGTAGACTCATCTTT. Protein product: CAFGELQESLLGDFGRLIF.

Remarks on this clone: A far bigger clonotype differs at one base, so this is likely a read error. The sample carries other DNA sequences with the same CDR3. This sequence joins TRDV1 and TRDJ1; maybe TRDD3 (5 bases). The V gene's germline CDR1 is TSWWSYY and CDR2 QGS. The CDR3 has 19 residues. The V end was cut by 2 bases, the J end by 0 bases, with 22 bases between. CDR3 in DNA: TGTGCTCTTGGGGAAGGTTTCCCTCTGGGAGATTTGTACACCGATAAACTCATCTTT. Protein: CALGEGFPLGDLYTDKLIF.

This clone was seen more than once but under ten times. The protein given by TCRdb reflects a much larger clone and differs at residue 7 from this DNA's translation, likely from a read error; the protein shown is the DNA's translation. The chain recombines TRDV1 with TRDJ1, with 10 bases that match TRDD3. As TCRdb names no J gene, one was assigned here on the basis of a DNA match to germline. The ends lost 0 bases at V and 5 bases at J; junction bases unmatched: 12. Germline V gene lookup returns CDR1 TSWWSYY and CDR2 QGS. This CDR3 spans 18 amino acids. The CDR3 spells CALGELSPIYWGMDKLIF. The CDR3 DNA sequence: TGTGCTCTTGGGGAACTCTCCCCGATTTACTGGGGGATGGATAAACTCATCTTT.

This clone was counted a few times. The protein held in TCRdb is that of a much larger clone and does not match this DNA's translation at residue 9, likely because of a read error; the protein shown is translated from the DNA. The chain employs TRDV1 and TRDJ1; unclear D gene. TCRdb gives no J gene; it was assigned here by matching the DNA to germline. The length of the CDR3 is 19 residues. Germline V gene lookup returns CDR1 TSWWSYY and CDR2 QGS. Trimming took 0 bases from V and 0 from J, leaving 20 bases between them. The CDR3 region is CALGELPESGSGYTDKLIF. The CDR3 nucleotides read TGTGCTCTTGGGGAACTACCCGAATCGGGGTCCGGGTACACCGATAAACTCATCTTT.

This clone was seen a few times. The protein recorded in TCRdb matches a much larger clone and deviates from this DNA's translation at residue 10, suggesting a read error; the protein here is obtained by translating the DNA. This chain uses TRDV2 with TRDJ1; 8 bases line up with TRDD3. Because TCRdb records no J gene, it was assigned here through a match of the DNA to germline. The CDR3 spans 16 residues. J was trimmed by 3 bases and V by 3 bases; bases with no gene match: 11. From germline, CDR1 is GEAIGNYY and CDR2 EKD. Here the CDR3 reads CACDESTGGAPDKLIF. The CDR3 region has the DNA TGTGCCTGTGACGAATCCACTGGGGGCGCACCCGATAAACTCATCTTT.

This clone was seen a handful of times. The translation of this DNA and the TCRdb protein of a much larger clone differ at residue 11, probably owing to a read error; the protein shown here is translated from the DNA. The chain recombines TRDV2 with TRDJ1; D gene unclear. The J gene, left out of TCRdb, was set here by checking the DNA against germline. This CDR3 comprises 16 residues. V dropped 0 bases and J dropped 3 bases, with 16 bases sitting between them. Germline lookup yields CDR1 GEAIGNYY and CDR2 EKD. This CDR3 reads CACDTVSLPYADKLIF. The DNA of the CDR3 is TGTGCCTGTGACACCGTAAGTTTGCCGTACGCCGATAAACTCATCTTT.

Many counts were recorded for this clone. TCRdb has a much larger clone's protein, which differs at residue 16 from the translation of this DNA, likely because of a read error; what is shown is the protein translated from the DNA. The V gene reported is TRDV2; the J gene is uncalled; the listed D gene, TRDD3, was not tested against the DNA. CDR1 GEAIGNYY and CDR2 EKD come from the germline V gene. This CDR3 contains 17 residues. The CDR3 bases are TGTGCCTGTGACACTATACGGCGGGGATACGAAGGCGATAAACTCACCTTT. Its translation: CACDTIRRGYEGDKLTF.

In its sample, this clone was seen many times. TCRdb assigns this DNA the protein of a much larger clone, which departs from its translation at residue 6; this likely reflects a read error, and the protein shown comes from translating the DNA. The V call is TRDV2, the J call TRDJ1; TRDD3 agrees at 12 bases. V gave up 0 bases and J gave up 1 base; unmatched junction bases: 11. The CDR3 is 19 residues long. From germline, CDR1 is GEAIGNYY and CDR2 EKD. The CDR3 spells CACDTPPPGGYGSTDKLIF. DNA for the CDR3: TGTGCCTGTGACACCCCGCCTCCTGGGGGATACGGAAGCACCGATAAACTCATCTTT.

This clone has only a few counts. The TCRdb record carries a much larger clone's protein, which differs from this DNA's translation at residue 14; a read error is the likely cause, and the protein listed here is the DNA translation. V is TRDV2 and J is TRDJ1, with 9 nucleotides matching TRDD3. TCRdb offers no J gene call, so here the DNA was matched to germline to obtain one. The V and J ends lost 3 bases and 1 base, in that order; junction bases with no gene match: 20. Germline V gives CDR1 GEAIGNYY, CDR2 EKD. The CDR3 runs to 20 residues. Here the CDR3 reads CACDPGGYDWGTGCTDKLIF. CDR3 bases: TGTGCCTGTGACCCCGGAGGCTACGACTGGGGGACCGGGTGCACCGATAAACTCATCTTT.

This clone was counted only a few times. With a far larger clone one base away, a read error is the likely cause. This specimen includes other DNA sequences encoding the same CDR3. The chain uses TRDV1 and TRDJ1, with TRDD3 identical over 11 bases. The germline V gene has CDR1 TSWWSYY and CDR2 QGS. This CDR3 region has 19 residues. CDR3: CALSLRPSYWGIGTDKLIF. The DNA for the CDR3 is TGCGCTCTTTCCCTGAGGCCCTCTTACTGGGGGATAGGCACCGATAAACTCATCTTT.

This clone was counted between two and nine times. One base separates it from a far larger clone, so it is likely a read error. Other nucleotide sequences from this sample produce the same CDR3. The chain recombines TRDV2 with TRDJ1, with 9 bases lining up with TRDD3. The J gene was missing in TCRdb and was found by matching the end of the DNA to germline. CDR3 length: 18 residues. The germline CDR1 and CDR2 sequences are GEAIGNYY and EKD. This CDR3 reads CACDTVTGGHRLTDKLIF. The CDR3 region has the DNA TGTGCCTGTGACACCGTTACTGGGGGACATCGACTCACCGACAAACTCATCTTT.

As regards this clone: Translating this DNA gives a protein that differs at residue 15 from the TCRdb one, which belongs to a much larger clone; a read error is likely, and the protein shown is this translation. The V gene is TRDV2; the J gene was not called; the D call TRDD3 from the table was never checked on the DNA. This CDR3 has 17 amino acids. The germline gives CDR1 GEAIGNYY, CDR2 EKD. The CDR3 loop reads CACDLALLGVITDKPIF. In nucleotides, the CDR3 is TGTGCCTGTGACTTGGCGCTACTGGGGGTTATCACCGATAAACCCATCTTT.

Points on this clone: TCRdb's protein for this DNA is that of a much larger clone and differs from the translation at residue 18, likely a read error; the protein shown is the DNA translation. The V gene is TRDV1; the J gene was not called; the D call TRDD3 from the table was never checked on the DNA. This CDR3 is built from 19 residues. CDR1 and CDR2 (germline): TSWWSYY, QGS. In DNA, the CDR3 is TGTGCTCTTGGGGAACTCAGGTCTCCCTTACTGGGGGATCCCCATAAACTCACCTTT. Its translation is CALGELRSPLLGDPHKLTF.

This clone occurred a few times. TCRdb pairs this DNA with a much larger clone's protein that differs at residue 8, likely a read error; the protein shown was translated from the DNA. This chain uses TRDV2 with TRDJ1, with D perhaps TRDD2 (5 bases). In the absence of a J gene in TCRdb, the DNA was matched to germline to assign it here. V lost 3 bases to trimming and J lost 0 bases, with 13 bases between them. Per the germline V gene, CDR1 is GEAIGNYY and CDR2 is EKD. This CDR3 contains 15 residues. The CDR3 loop is CACDPLLLYTDKLIF. CDR3 in DNA: TGTGCCTGTGACCCCCTTCTACTGTACACCGATAAACTCATCTTT.

This clone turned up a few times. This may stem from a read error, because a much larger clone lies one nucleotide away. The chain has TRDV1 and TRDJ1, with TRDD2 as a possible D gene (7 bases). The J gene, missing from TCRdb, was assigned here through DNA to germline matching. Germline assignment: CDR1 TSWWSYY and CDR2 QGS. V shed 4 bases and J shed 7 bases, with 28 bases lying between them. The CDR3 covers 18 residues. The CDR3 DNA is TGTGCTCTTGGGGGGCGGGTGATTCCTACCAAGATACGCAGTAAACTCATCTTT. Translating it yields CALGGRVIPTKIRSKLIF.

This clone appeared many times. This chain connects TRDV2 to TRDJ1; 8 positions match TRDD3. CDR3 length: 20 residues. From germline, CDR1 is GEAIGNYY and CDR2 EKD. V was clipped by 1 base and J by 0 bases; unmatched bases: 18. As DNA, the CDR3 is TGTGCCTGTGACACGTTAGCTGGGGGAATTCCTAACGAATACACCGATAAACTCATCTTT. The encoded protein is CACDTLAGGIPNEYTDKLIF.

As regards this clone: A far larger clone is only one base removed, so a read error is likely. Additional DNA sequences in this sample encode the identical CDR3. This chain links TRDV1 with TRDJ1; unclear D gene. TCRdb does not report a J gene; here it was assigned by matching the DNA to germline references. The CDR3 runs 16 residues. In germline, CDR1 is TSWWSYY, CDR2 QGS. CDR3 amino acids: CALGGRSAFHTDKLIF. For the CDR3, the DNA is TGTGCTCTTGGGGGCCGCTCCGCTTTCCACACCGACAAACTCATCTTT.

In this sample, this clone turned up many times. This likely stems from a read error, as it lies one base from a far larger clone. Other DNA sequences within the sample encode an identical CDR3. The V gene is TRDV2, the J gene TRDJ1, with 8 positions matching TRDD3. The J gene, left out of TCRdb, was set here by checking the DNA against germline. This CDR3 is 15 amino acids long. Germline V gene lookup returns CDR1 GEAIGNYY and CDR2 EKD. V was clipped by 7 bases and J by 0 bases; unmatched bases: 9. The CDR3: CACDVLGVYTDKLIF. For the CDR3, the DNA is TGTGCCTGCGACGTACTGGGGGTTTACACCGATAAACTCATCTTT.

This clone turned up a few times. The protein TCRdb lists belongs to a much larger clone and differs from this DNA's translation at residue 14, which points to a read error; the protein shown is made from the DNA. V gene TRDV2 combines with J gene TRDJ1, with 8 bases fitting TRDD2. There are 21 residues in the CDR3. The V segment lost 1 base and the J segment 2 bases; nucleotides outside the gene matches: 23. Germline CDR1 reads GEAIGNYY; CDR2 reads EKD. The CDR3 region is CACDTLLPRLVVGPATDKLIF. The DNA of the CDR3 is TGTGCCTGTGACACGCTCCTTCCTAGATTGGTGGTTGGCCCCGCAACCGATAAACTCATCTTT.

This clone has at least ten counts. V and J are TRDV1 and TRDJ1, with a possible D match to TRDD2 (8 bases). V was trimmed by 4 bases and J by 1 base, leaving 31 bases between them. The CDR3 length is 21 residues. Germline V gene sequence: CDR1 TSWWSYY, CDR2 QGS. Here the CDR3 reads CALGVLLPTHGPGDLTDKLIF. The CDR3 DNA reads TGTGCTCTTGGGGTCCTACTTCCTACACATGGACCGGGGGATCTCACCGATAAACTCATCTTT.

There are a few counts of this clone. With a far larger clone one base away, a read error is the likely cause. This sample includes further DNA sequences coding for the same CDR3. V and J are TRDV1 and TRDJ1; 7 nucleotides line up with TRDD3. CDR1 and CDR2 (germline): TSWWSYY, QGS. The CDR3 loop spans 19 amino acids. CDR3 DNA: TGTGCTCTTGGGTTCAATCCCTGGGGGGCATCGTCATACACCGATAAACTCATTTTT. This encodes CALGFNPWGASSYTDKLIF.